What follows are 20 T cell receptor beta chains derived from one specimen sequenced in a study of blood T cell repertoires in COVID-19. Only in-frame clones appear in the TCRdb table, and some are missing; sequencing was by immunoSEQ multiplex PCR. The table includes over 200,000 clones, around 88% detected once. Sequenced sample: PBMCs or T cells enriched from blood (not recorded which). The receptors originated from a man aged 40-55 years who had recovered from COVID-19.

CDR3 amino acids: CASSPQGRTRRYNEQFF. CDR3 sequence (DNA): TGTGCCAGCAGCCCCCAGGGGAGGACTAGACGATACAATGAGCAGTTCTTC. The chain has TRBV7-3 and TRBJ2-1; the D gene is possibly TRBD2 (7 bases). Germline V gene lookup returns CDR1 SGHTA and CDR2 FQGTGA. Trimming pared 5 bases from V and 4 bases from J, leaving 21 bases between. This CDR3 spans 17 amino acids.

The rearrangement joins TRBV28 to TRBJ2-3; TRBD2 matches at 11 bases. Germline V gives CDR1 MDHEN, CDR2 SYDVKM. This CDR3 region has 17 residues. The junction had 11 bases not matched to a gene; V was cut back by 6 bases and J by 3 bases. The CDR3 region is CASRTPLAGVQTDTQYF. In nucleotides, the CDR3 is TGTGCCAGCAGGACCCCACTAGCGGGAGTGCAAACAGATACGCAGTATTTT.

V usage is TRBV5-1 and J usage is TRBJ1-2; a weak D match, TRBD1 (6 bases). This CDR3 has 14 residues. The V gene's germline CDR1 is SGHRS and CDR2 YFSETQ. The V and J ends lost 3 bases and 7 bases respectively, with 16 bases between them. The CDR3 spells CASSSVGRGPGYTF. The CDR3 nucleotides read TGCGCCAGCAGCTCGGTGGGCAGGGGCCCTGGCTACACCTTC.

The V and J genes are TRBV7-9 and TRBJ2-7; TRBD1 is a possible D gene (6 bases). Trimming removed 5 bases at V and 5 bases at J, with 16 bases between. This CDR3 contains 14 residues. Germline V gene sequence: CDR1 SEHNR, CDR2 FQNEAQ (reference sequence). CDR3 sequence (DNA): TGTGCCAGCAGCACCTCAACAGGGATCGACGAGCAGTACTTC. Translated: CASSTSTGIDEQYF.

CDR3 bases: TGTGCCAGCAGCTTATCCGGGACAGGGGACACTGAAGCTTTCTTT. It translates to CASSLSGTGDTEAFF. The V gene is TRBV13, the J gene TRBJ1-1, with 10 bases that match TRBD1. The CDR3 totals 15 residues. V lost 2 bases, J lost 3 bases, and 3 bases stayed unmatched. Germline CDR1 and CDR2: PRHDT and FYEKMQ (reference sequence). The complete variable domain, with remaining parts taken from reference TRBV13 and TRBJ1-1, reads AAGVIQSPRHLIKEKRETATLKCYPIPRHDTVYWYQQGPGQDPQFLISFYEKMQSDKGSIPDRFSAQQFSDYHSELNMSSLELGDSALYFCASSLSGTGDTEAFFGQGTRLTVV.

The rearrangement joins TRBV28 to TRBJ1-5; perhaps TRBD1 as D (5 bases). CDR3 size: 17 residues. Trimming stripped 8 bases from V and 0 bases from J, with 20 bases between. Looked up from germline, CDR1 is MDHEN and CDR2 is SYDVKM. In nucleotides, the CDR3 is TGTGCCAGCCGTTCGTTGGCGTCCAGGGATAGCAATCAGCCCCAGCATTTT. The encoded protein is CASRSLASRDSNQPQHF.

The CDR3 nucleotides are TGTGCCAGCAGCTTAGCCCGCATTTCGAGGGGGGGACAAGAGACCCAGTACTTC. Its translation: CASSLARISRGGQETQYF. The chain couples TRBV7-9 to TRBJ2-5; a possible D gene is TRBD2 (7 bases). The V end lost 0 bases, the J end lost 2 bases, and 19 bases lay between the germline ends. Germline loops: CDR1 SEHNR, CDR2 FQNEAQ (reference sequence). There are 18 residues in the CDR3.

The sample holds a few counts of this clone. The chain carries TRBV13 and TRBJ1-1; the match to TRBD1 covers 7 bases. The CDR3 runs 15 residues. With V trimmed by 5 bases and J by 1 base, 7 bases remained unmatched. CDR1 and CDR2 from the germline V gene are PRHDT and FYEKMQ (reference sequence). The CDR3 region is CASSPGTAGNTEAFF. In nucleotides, the CDR3 is TGTGCCAGCAGCCCCGGGACAGCTGGGAACACTGAAGCTTTCTTT.

The V and J genes are TRBV7-6 and TRBJ2-2; 9 nucleotides agree with TRBD1. V lost 6 bases and J lost 3; bases outside the gene matches: 5. The germline CDR1 and CDR2 sequences are SGHVS and FNYEAQ. This CDR3 comprises 15 residues. The CDR3 is CASRPGTGHTGELFF. The CDR3 DNA is TGTGCCAGCAGACCCGGGACAGGGCACACCGGGGAGCTGTTTTTT.

This chain uses TRBV9 with TRBJ2-7, with TRBD1 matching 7 bases. CDR3 length: 15 residues. Germline CDR1 reads SGDLS; CDR2 reads YYNGEE. The J segment lost 1 base and the V segment lost 7 bases, leaving 11 bases of the junction unmatched. This CDR3 reads CASPKQVQGSYEQYF. As DNA, the CDR3 is TGTGCCAGCCCGAAGCAGGTACAGGGGTCCTACGAGCAGTACTTC.

This chain connects TRBV19 to TRBJ2-7; weak D call: TRBD2 (6 bases). Germline lookup yields CDR1 LNHDA and CDR2 SQIVND (reference sequence). The CDR3 has 13 amino acids. V was cut by 0 bases and J by 7 bases, with 10 bases left in between. In nucleotides, the CDR3 is TGTGCCAGTAGTATAGACGGAGGGTTAGAGCAGTACTTC. Translated: CASSIDGGLEQYF.

The chain links TRBV12-5 to TRBJ1-1; D gene unclear. The CDR3 length is 13 residues. V lost 2 bases to trimming and J lost 11 bases, with 15 bases between them. Germline CDR1 reads LGHNT; CDR2 reads FRNRAP. The CDR3 protein is CASGLSLVAGAFF. The CDR3 bases are TGTGCTAGTGGTTTGTCCCTCGTGGCGGGCGCTTTCTTT.

The rearrangement joins TRBV28 to TRBJ1-5; D is uncertain. The CDR3 spans 16 residues. Deletions cut 3 bases from V and 5 bases from J, with 17 bases between. Germline values: CDR1 MDHEN, CDR2 SYDVKM. The CDR3 coding sequence is TGTGCCAGCAGTTTTACCCTGAGGGCGGGAGATCAGCCCCAGCATTTT. The encoded protein is CASSFTLRAGDQPQHF.

V usage is TRBV2 and J usage is TRBJ1-1; D gene unclear. This CDR3 comprises 15 residues. Trimming shortened V by 5 bases and J by 0 bases, and 13 bases separated the two germline ends. Germline CDR1 is SNHLY and CDR2 is FYNNEI. The CDR3 protein is CASSPRGMVNTEAFF. The CDR3 nucleotides read TGTGCCAGCAGTCCCCGCGGGATGGTGAACACTGAAGCTTTCTTT. Combining the CDR3 with reference TRBV2 and TRBJ1-1 gives the whole variable domain EPEVTQTPSHQVTQMGQEVILRCVPISNHLYFYWYRQILGQKVEFLVSFYNNEISEKSEIFDDQFSVERPDGSNFTLKIRSTKLEDSAMYFCASSPRGMVNTEAFFGQGTRLTVV.

This clone came up once. V is TRBV7-8 and J is TRBJ1-5; TRBD1 might be the D (5 bases). Germline values: CDR1 SGHVS, CDR2 FQNEAQ. The CDR3 length is 17 residues. V shed 1 base and J shed 0 bases, with 13 bases lying between them. CDR3 sequence reads: CASSLGRVGGSNQPQHF. As DNA, the CDR3 is TGTGCCAGCAGCTTAGGCAGGGTAGGCGGTAGCAATCAGCCCCAGCATTTT.

In regard to this clone: One end of the junction fails to match germline, which may point to a read error. This chain uses TRBV18 with TRBJ1-5; D uncertain. CDR1 is KGHSH and CDR2 is LQKENI in the germline V gene. The length of the CDR3 is 13 residues. CDR3 loop: CASSPYGNQPQHF. The CDR3 DNA follows: TGTGCTAGCTCACCCTATGGTAATCAGCCCCAGCATTTT.

The CDR3 DNA sequence: TGTGGAAGACAGGATGGAGAGACCCAGTACTTC. This translates into CGRQDGETQYF. V usage is TRBV2 and J usage is TRBJ2-5, with a possible D match to TRBD1 (6 bases). Germline CDR1 reads SNHLY; CDR2 reads FYNNEI. The CDR3 is 11 residues long. The variable domain in full, completed from reference TRBV2 and TRBJ2-5, reads EPEVTQTPSHQVTQMGQEVILRCVPISNHLYFYWYRQILGQKVEFLVSFYNNEISEKSEIFDDQFSVERPDGSNFTLKIRSTKLEDSAMYFCGRQDGETQYFGPGTRLLVL.

In its sample, this clone was seen a few times. The gene calls are TRBV27 and TRBJ1-1, with TRBD1 as a possible D gene (6 bases). Between the trimmed V and J ends, which lost 5 bases and 0 bases, there was a span of 10 bases. Germline CDR1 and CDR2: MNHEY and SMNVEV (reference sequence). The CDR3 loop spans 14 amino acids. Written as DNA, the CDR3 is TGTGCCAGCAGTCTGACAGGTCTGAACACTGAAGCTTTCTTT. This gives the protein CASSLTGLNTEAFF.

CDR3 loop: CASSVAGTGNEAFF. The DNA for the CDR3 is TGTGCCAGCAGCGTAGCGGGGACAGGCAATGAAGCTTTCTTT. The chain recombines TRBV9 with TRBJ1-1; TRBD1 aligns across 8 bases. V shed 0 bases, J shed 7 bases, and the junction held 5 bases outside the gene matches. This CDR3 region has 14 residues. CDR1 is SGDLS and CDR2 is YYNGEE in the germline V gene.

The rearrangement links TRBV7-6 to TRBJ2-1; the D is unclear. CDR3 size: 12 residues. V lost 2 bases to trimming and J lost 8 bases, with 7 bases between them. In germline, CDR1 is SGHVS, CDR2 FNYEAQ. Here the CDR3 reads CASSLREDEQFF. For the CDR3, the DNA is TGTGCCAGCAGCTTACGCGAAGATGAGCAGTTCTTC.